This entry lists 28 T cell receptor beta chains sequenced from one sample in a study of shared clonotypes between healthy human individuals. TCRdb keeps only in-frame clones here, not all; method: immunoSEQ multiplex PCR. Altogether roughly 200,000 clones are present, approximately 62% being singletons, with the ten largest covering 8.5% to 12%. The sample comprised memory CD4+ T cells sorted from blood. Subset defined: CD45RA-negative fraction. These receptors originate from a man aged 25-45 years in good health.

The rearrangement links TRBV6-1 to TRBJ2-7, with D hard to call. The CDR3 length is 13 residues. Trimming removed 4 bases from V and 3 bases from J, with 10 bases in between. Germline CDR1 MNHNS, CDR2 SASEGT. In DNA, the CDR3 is TGTGCCAGCAGTGGTGGGTTCCACTACGAGCAGTACTTC. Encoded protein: CASSGGFHYEQYF.

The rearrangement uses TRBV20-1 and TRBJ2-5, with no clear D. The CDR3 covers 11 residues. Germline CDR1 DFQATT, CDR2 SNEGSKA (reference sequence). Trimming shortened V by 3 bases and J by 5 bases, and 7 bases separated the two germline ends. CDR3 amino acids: CSASWLETQYF. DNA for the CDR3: TGCAGTGCTAGTTGGTTGGAGACCCAGTACTTC.

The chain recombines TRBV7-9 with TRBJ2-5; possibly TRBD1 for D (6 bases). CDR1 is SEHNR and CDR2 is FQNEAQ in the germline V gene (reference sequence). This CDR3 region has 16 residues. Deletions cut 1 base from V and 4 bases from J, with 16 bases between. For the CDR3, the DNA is TGTGCCAGCAGCTTAGGCCCAGGGGTAGGCCCAGAGACCCAGTACTTC. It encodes CASSLGPGVGPETQYF.

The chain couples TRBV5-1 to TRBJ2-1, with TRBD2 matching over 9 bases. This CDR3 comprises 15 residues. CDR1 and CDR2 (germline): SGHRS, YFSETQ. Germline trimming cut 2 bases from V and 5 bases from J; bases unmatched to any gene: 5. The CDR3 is CASSLAGGWDNEQFF. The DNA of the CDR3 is TGCGCCAGCAGCTTAGCGGGAGGCTGGGACAATGAGCAGTTCTTC.

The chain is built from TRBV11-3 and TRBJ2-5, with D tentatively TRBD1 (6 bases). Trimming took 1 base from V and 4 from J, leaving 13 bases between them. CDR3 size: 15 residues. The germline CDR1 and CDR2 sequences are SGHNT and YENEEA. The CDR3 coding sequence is TGTGCCAGCAGCTTAGGCAACAGGGAAGGAGAGACCCAGTACTTC. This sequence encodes CASSLGNREGETQYF.

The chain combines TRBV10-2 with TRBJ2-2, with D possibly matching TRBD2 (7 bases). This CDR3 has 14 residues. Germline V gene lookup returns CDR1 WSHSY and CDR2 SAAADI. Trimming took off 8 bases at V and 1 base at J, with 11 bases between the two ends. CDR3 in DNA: TGCGCCAGCGGGGGGGGCAGGAACACCGGGGAGCTGTTTTTT. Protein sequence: CASGGGRNTGELFF.

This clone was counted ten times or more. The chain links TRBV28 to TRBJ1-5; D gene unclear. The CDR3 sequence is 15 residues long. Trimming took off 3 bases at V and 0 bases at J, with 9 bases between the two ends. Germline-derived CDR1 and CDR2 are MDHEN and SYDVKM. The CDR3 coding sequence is TGTGCCAGCAGTTTTAACCGCCTTAGCAATCAGCCCCAGCATTTT. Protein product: CASSFNRLSNQPQHF.

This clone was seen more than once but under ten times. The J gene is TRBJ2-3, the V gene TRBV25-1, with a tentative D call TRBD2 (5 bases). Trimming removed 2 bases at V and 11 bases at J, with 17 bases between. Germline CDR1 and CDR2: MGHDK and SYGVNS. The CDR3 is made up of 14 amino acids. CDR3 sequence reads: CASSEPRTAVRQYF. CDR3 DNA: TGTGCCAGCAGTGAACCTCGGACTGCCGTGAGGCAGTATTTT.

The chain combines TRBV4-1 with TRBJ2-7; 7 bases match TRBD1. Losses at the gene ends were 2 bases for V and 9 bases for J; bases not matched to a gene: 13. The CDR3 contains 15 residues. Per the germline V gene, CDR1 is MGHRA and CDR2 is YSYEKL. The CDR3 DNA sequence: TGCGCCAGCAGCCAACCCGGGACAGACGGATCGTCGCAGTACTTC. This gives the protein CASSQPGTDGSSQYF.

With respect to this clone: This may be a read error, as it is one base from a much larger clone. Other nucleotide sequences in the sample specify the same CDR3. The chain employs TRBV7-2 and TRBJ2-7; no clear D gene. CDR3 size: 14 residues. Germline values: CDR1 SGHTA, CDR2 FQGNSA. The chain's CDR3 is CASSLAGNSYEQYF. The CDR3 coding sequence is TGTGCCAGCAGCTTAGCTGGCAACTCCTACGAGCAGTACTTT.

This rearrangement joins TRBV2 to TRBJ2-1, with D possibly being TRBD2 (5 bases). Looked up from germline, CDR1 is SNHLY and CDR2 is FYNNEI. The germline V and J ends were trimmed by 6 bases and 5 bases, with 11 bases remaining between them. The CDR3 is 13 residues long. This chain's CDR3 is CASSALVNNEQFF. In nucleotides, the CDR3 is TGTGCCAGCAGCGCACTAGTTAACAATGAGCAGTTCTTC.

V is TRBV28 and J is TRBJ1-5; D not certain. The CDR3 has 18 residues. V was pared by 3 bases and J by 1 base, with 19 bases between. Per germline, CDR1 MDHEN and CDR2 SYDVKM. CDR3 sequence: CASSFGLGRTTSNQPQHF. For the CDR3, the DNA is TGTGCCAGCAGTTTTGGCCTCGGGCGGACCACGAGCAATCAGCCCCAGCATTTT.

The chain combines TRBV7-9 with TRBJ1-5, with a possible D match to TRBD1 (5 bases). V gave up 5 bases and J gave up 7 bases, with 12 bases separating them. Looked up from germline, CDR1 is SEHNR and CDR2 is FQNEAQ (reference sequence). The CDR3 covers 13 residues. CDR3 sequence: CASSHQGSQPQHF. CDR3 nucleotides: TGTGCCAGCAGCCATCAGGGAAGCCAGCCCCAGCATTTT.

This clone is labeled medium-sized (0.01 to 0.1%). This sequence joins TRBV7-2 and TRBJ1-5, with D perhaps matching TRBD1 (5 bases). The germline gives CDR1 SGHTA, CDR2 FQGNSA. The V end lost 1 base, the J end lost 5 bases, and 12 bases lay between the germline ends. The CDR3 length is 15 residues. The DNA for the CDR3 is TGTGCCAGCAGCTTAGAACGGGGCCTACATCAGCCCCAGCATTTT. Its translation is CASSLERGLHQPQHF.

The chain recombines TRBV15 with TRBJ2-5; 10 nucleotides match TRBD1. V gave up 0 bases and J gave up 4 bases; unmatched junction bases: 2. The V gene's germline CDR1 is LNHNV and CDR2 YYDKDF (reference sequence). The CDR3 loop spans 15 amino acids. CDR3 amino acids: CATSRDRTGGETQYF. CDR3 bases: TGTGCCACCAGCAGAGACAGGACAGGGGGAGAGACCCAGTACTTC.

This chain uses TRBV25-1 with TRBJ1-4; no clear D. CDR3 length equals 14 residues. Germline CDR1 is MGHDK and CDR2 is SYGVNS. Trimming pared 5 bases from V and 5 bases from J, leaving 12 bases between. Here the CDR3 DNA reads TGTGCCAGCAGTAGTTGGCAGTCCAATGAAAAACTGTTTTTT. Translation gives CASSSWQSNEKLFF. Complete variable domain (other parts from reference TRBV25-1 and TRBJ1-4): EADIYQTPRYLVIGTGKKITLECSQTMGHDKMYWYQQDPGMELHLIHYSYGVNSTEKGDLSSESTVSRIRTEHFPLTLESARPSHTSQYLCASSSWQSNEKLFFGSGTQLSVL.

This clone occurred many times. CDR3 nucleotides: TGTGCCAGCAGTTCAACGGGAGGCACAGATACGCAGTATTTT. This gives the protein CASSSTGGTDTQYF. The chain joins TRBV28 to TRBJ2-3; TRBD2 might be the D (6 bases). Per the germline V gene, CDR1 is MDHEN and CDR2 is SYDVKM. V shed 4 bases and J shed 1 base, with 9 bases lying between them. The length of the CDR3 is 14 residues.

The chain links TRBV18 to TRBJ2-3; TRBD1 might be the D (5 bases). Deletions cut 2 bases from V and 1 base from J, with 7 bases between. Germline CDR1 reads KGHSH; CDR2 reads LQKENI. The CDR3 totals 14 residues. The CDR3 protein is CASSPSRGTDTQYF. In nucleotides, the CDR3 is TGTGCCAGCTCACCAAGCAGGGGCACAGATACGCAGTATTTT.

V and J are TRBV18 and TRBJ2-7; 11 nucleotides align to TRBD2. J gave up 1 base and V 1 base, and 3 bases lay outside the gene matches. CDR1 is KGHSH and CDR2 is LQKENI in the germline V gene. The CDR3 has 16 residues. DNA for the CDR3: TGTGCCAGCTCACCACAGGCTAGCGGGGGGTCCTACGAGCAGTACTTC. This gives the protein CASSPQASGGSYEQYF.

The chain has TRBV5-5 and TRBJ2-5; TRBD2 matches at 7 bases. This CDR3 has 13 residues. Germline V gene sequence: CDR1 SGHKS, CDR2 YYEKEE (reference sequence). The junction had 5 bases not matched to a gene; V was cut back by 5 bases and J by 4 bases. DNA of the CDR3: TGTGCCAGCAGTCGGGGGAGGGGAGAGACCCAGTACTTC. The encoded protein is CASSRGRGETQYF.

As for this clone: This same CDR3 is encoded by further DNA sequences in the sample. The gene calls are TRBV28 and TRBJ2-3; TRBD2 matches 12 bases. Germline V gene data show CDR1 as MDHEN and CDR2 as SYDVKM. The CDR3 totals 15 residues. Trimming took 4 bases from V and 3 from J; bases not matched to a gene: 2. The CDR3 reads CASSSLAGGTDTQYF. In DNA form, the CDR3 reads TGTGCCAGCAGTTCTCTAGCGGGAGGGACAGATACGCAGTATTTT. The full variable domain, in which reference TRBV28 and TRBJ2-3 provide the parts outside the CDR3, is DVKVTQSSRYLVKRTGEKVFLECVQDMDHENMFWYRQDPGLGLRLIYFSYDVKMKEKGDIPEGYSVSREKKERFSLILESASTNQTSMYLCASSSLAGGTDTQYFGPGTRLTVL.

CDR3 bases: TGTGCCAGCAGTGAAACCTACGAGCAGTACTTC. Translating gives CASSETYEQYF. The chain has TRBV6-1 and TRBJ2-7; D unclear. Deletions cut 2 bases from V and 2 bases from J, with 1 base between. CDR3 length equals 11 residues. Germline CDR1 reads MNHNS; CDR2 reads SASEGT.

The CDR3 sequence is CASSPGLAGGGTQYF. The CDR3 DNA is TGTGCCAGCAGCCCGGGACTAGCGGGAGGTGGTACGCAGTATTTT. The rearrangement uses TRBV13 and TRBJ2-3; TRBD2 agrees at 15 bases. Germline V gene data show CDR1 as PRHDT and CDR2 as FYEKMQ (reference sequence). The CDR3 sequence is 15 residues long. The J segment lost 8 bases and the V segment lost 5 bases, leaving 5 bases of the junction unmatched.

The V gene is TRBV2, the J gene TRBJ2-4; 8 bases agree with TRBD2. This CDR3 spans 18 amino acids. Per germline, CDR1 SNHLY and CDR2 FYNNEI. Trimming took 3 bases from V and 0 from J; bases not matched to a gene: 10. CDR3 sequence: CASSDPAGVGLAKNIQYF. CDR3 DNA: TGTGCCAGCAGTGATCCAGCGGGAGTCGGGTTAGCCAAAAACATTCAGTACTTC.

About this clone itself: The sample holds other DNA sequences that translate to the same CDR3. As DNA, the CDR3 is TGCGCCAGCAGCTTGGGACAGGGCAGCTATGGCTACACCTTC. Amino acids: CASSLGQGSYGYTF. The rearrangement links TRBV5-1 to TRBJ1-2; TRBD1 aligns across 7 bases. This CDR3 region has 14 residues. Losses at the gene ends were 0 bases for V and 4 bases for J; bases not matched to a gene: 3. Germline CDR1 is SGHRS and CDR2 is YFSETQ. Using reference TRBV5-1 and TRBJ1-2 for the parts outside the CDR3, the full variable domain is KAGVTQTPRYLIKTRGQQVTLSCSPISGHRSVSWYQQTPGQGLQFLFEYFSETQRNKGNFPGRFSGRQFSNSRSEMNVSTLELGDSALYLCASSLGQGSYGYTFGSGTRLTVV.

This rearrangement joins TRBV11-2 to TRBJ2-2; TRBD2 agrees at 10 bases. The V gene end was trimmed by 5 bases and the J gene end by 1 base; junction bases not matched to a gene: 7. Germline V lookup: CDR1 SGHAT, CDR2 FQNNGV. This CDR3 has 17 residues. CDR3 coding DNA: TGTGCCAGCAGCCTAGCTAGCGGGAGCCGGAACACCGGGGAGCTGTTTTTT. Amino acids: CASSLASGSRNTGELFF.

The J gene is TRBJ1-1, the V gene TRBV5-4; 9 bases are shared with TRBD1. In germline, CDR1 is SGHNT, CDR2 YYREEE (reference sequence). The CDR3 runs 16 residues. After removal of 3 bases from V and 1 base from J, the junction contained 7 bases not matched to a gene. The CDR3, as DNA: TGTGCCAGCAGCTGGGGGGGACAGGGTGAGAACACTGAAGCTTTCTTT. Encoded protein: CASSWGGQGENTEAFF.

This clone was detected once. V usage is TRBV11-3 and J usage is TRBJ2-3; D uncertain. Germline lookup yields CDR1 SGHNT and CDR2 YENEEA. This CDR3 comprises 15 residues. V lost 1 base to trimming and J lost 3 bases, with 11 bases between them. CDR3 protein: CASSLGRALTDTQYF. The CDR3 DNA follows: TGTGCCAGCAGCTTAGGCCGGGCCTTAACAGATACGCAGTATTTT.